The 29 T cell receptor beta chains listed next were all sequenced from one sample in a study of graft-versus-host responses after intestinal transplantation (dated by TCRdb to the early 2020s). The sample's time point label is to be understood as: cells obtained before transplantation from donor or recipient. The antigens for these receptors are not known. To prepare the library, the immunoSEQ multiplex PCR assay was applied. Sourced from immuneACCESS, this table was stored by TCRdb with only in-frame sequences that have V and J called. A share of the clones is absent; for the studies checked, an unresolved V gene accounts for under half, and the remainder has no known explanation. The sample has 110,000 to 150,000 clones on record, 92% of them singletons. The top ten clonotypes cover roughly 0.19% of the sample. The sequencing here drew on unstimulated CD4+ T cells sorted from spleen or lymph node cells, taken before intestinal transplant. The receptors here all came from a human donor who received an intestinal transplant.

The CDR3: CASSPNQRSTDTQYF. The CDR3 coding sequence is TGTGCCAGCAGCCCAAACCAGCGGAGCACAGATACGCAGTATTTT. The genes are TRBV7-3 and TRBJ2-3; perhaps TRBD2 as D (5 bases). The CDR3 has 15 residues. CDR1 and CDR2 (germline): SGHTA, FQGTGA. V was trimmed by 5 bases and J by 0 bases, leaving 12 bases between them.

The chain carries TRBV7-2 and TRBJ2-2; the D gene is possibly TRBD1 (6 bases). With 5 bases removed from V and 8 bases from J, the gap between germline ends came to 12 bases. CDR3 size: 13 residues. Germline assignment: CDR1 SGHTA and CDR2 FQGNSA. The CDR3 DNA is TGTGCCAGCAGCCCCCCGACAGGTGGGGAGCTGTTTTTT. This sequence encodes CASSPPTGGELFF.

V usage is TRBV7-2 and J usage is TRBJ2-5; TRBD2 agrees at 12 bases. From germline, CDR1 is SGHTA and CDR2 FQGNSA. The CDR3 runs to 14 residues. Unmatched junction bases numbered 11, after V lost 7 bases and J lost 11 bases. The CDR3 loop is CASTPSGRAQEQYF. CDR3 nucleotides: TGTGCCAGCACCCCTAGCGGGAGGGCCCAGGAGCAGTACTTC.

The rearrangement uses TRBV7-9 and TRBJ2-1; 7 bases fit TRBD1. The CDR3 has 14 residues. J lost 5 bases, V lost 10 bases, and 11 bases had no gene match. Germline V gives CDR1 SEHNR, CDR2 FQNEAQ (reference sequence). The CDR3 spells CATETGKLHNEQFF. Here the CDR3 DNA reads TGTGCCACCGAGACAGGGAAGCTCCACAATGAGCAGTTCTTC.

This chain uses TRBV6-4 with TRBJ1-2, with 7 bases matching TRBD1. The V and J ends lost 0 bases and 7 bases, in that order; junction bases with no gene match: 5. This CDR3 is 14 amino acids long. CDR1 is MRHNA, CDR2 SNTAGT, per germline. The CDR3 nucleotides read TGTGCCAGCAGTGACTCGACGACAGGGTTTGGCTACACCTTC. Its translation: CASSDSTTGFGYTF.

The CDR3 loop reads CASSQAGTSGPYNEQFF. In nucleotides, the CDR3 is TGCGCCAGCAGCCAAGCCGGGACTAGCGGACCATACAATGAGCAGTTCTTC. The V and J genes are TRBV4-1 and TRBJ2-1, with TRBD2 identical over 11 bases. Looked up from germline, CDR1 is MGHRA and CDR2 is YSYEKL. J gave up 4 bases and V 1 base, and 6 bases lay outside the gene matches. The CDR3 is 17 amino acids.

This chain connects TRBV10-3 to TRBJ2-7; D unresolved. V lost 5 bases and J 5 bases, leaving 16 bases between the germline ends. This CDR3 comprises 14 residues. The germline gives CDR1 ENHRY, CDR2 SYGVKD. CDR3 protein: CAISKSATRDEQYF. CDR3 nucleotide sequence: TGTGCCATCAGTAAATCGGCCACCCGGGACGAGCAGTACTTC.

This chain connects TRBV28 to TRBJ2-7, with D perhaps matching TRBD2 (6 bases). Trimming left V 5 bases short and J 5 bases short, with 10 bases between. The CDR3 is 12 amino acids. Germline V gives CDR1 MDHEN, CDR2 SYDVKM. The CDR3 coding sequence is TGTGCCAGCAGTACGACTAGTAACGAGCAGTACTTC. It yields the protein CASSTTSNEQYF.

The rearrangement joins TRBV7-9 to TRBJ2-5; TRBD2 matches at 7 bases. TRBJ2-7 matches the DNA end more closely, so the J call is doubtful. The length of the CDR3 is 14 residues. In germline, CDR1 is SEHNR, CDR2 FQNEAQ (reference sequence). The CDR3 loop reads CASSLDGGSYEQYF. CDR3 bases: TGTGCCAGCAGCTTAGATGGCGGGAGCTACGAGCAGTACTTC.

The chain carries TRBV28 and TRBJ2-5; D not resolved. This CDR3 has 14 amino acids. Per germline, CDR1 MDHEN and CDR2 SYDVKM. Deletions cut 6 bases from V and 2 bases from J, with 13 bases between. Here the CDR3 reads CASSSQWSQETQYF. Written as DNA, the CDR3 is TGTGCCAGCAGCTCCCAGTGGAGTCAAGAGACCCAGTACTTC.

The chain carries TRBV19 and TRBJ2-3; D not certain. Germline V gene data show CDR1 as LNHDA and CDR2 as SQIVND (reference sequence). The CDR3 is made up of 13 amino acids. V was shortened by 7 bases and J by 1 base, with 9 bases between the two germline ends. The CDR3 DNA sequence: TGTGCCAGTACTGGGTGGGGCACAGATACGCAGTATTTT. It encodes CASTGWGTDTQYF.

This clone was seen only once. This rearrangement joins TRBV5-1 to TRBJ2-7; 8 bases map to TRBD1. V trimming: 0 bases; J trimming: 1 base; junction bases outside the gene matches: 6. Germline CDR1 and CDR2: SGHRS and YFSETQ. This CDR3 has 16 amino acids. In DNA, the CDR3 is TGCGCCAGCAGCTTGGACAGGGGGTGGGCATCCTACGAGCAGTACTTC. It is translated as CASSLDRGWASYEQYF.

The chain employs TRBV19 and TRBJ1-1; 7 positions agree with TRBD1. The CDR3 runs 15 residues. CDR1 and CDR2 (germline): LNHDA, SQIVND (reference sequence). Germline trimming cut 0 bases from V and 4 bases from J; bases unmatched to any gene: 5. CDR3 residues: CASSIEPTGRTEAFF. CDR3 sequence (DNA): TGTGCCAGTAGTATAGAGCCGACAGGGCGCACTGAAGCTTTCTTT.

V gene TRBV2 combines with J gene TRBJ1-6; D unresolved. The V end lost 3 bases, the J end lost 0 bases, and 6 bases lay between the germline ends. Germline V CDR1 and CDR2: SNHLY, FYNNEI. The CDR3 consists of 15 residues. CDR3 sequence reads: CASSERGSYNSPLHF. CDR3 sequence (DNA): TGTGCCAGCAGTGAGCGGGGCTCCTATAATTCACCCCTCCACTTT.

J is TRBJ1-4 and V is TRBV30; perhaps TRBD1 as D (5 bases). V was shortened by 5 bases and J by 6 bases, with 19 bases between the two germline ends. The CDR3 contains 15 residues. CDR1 and CDR2 (germline): GTSNPN, SVGIG (reference sequence). The chain's CDR3 is CAWGQPGGLDEKLFF. CDR3 in DNA: TGTGCCTGGGGTCAGCCGGGGGGATTGGATGAAAAACTGTTTTTT.

The chain links TRBV19 to TRBJ2-5; TRBD2 is a possible D gene (6 bases). Trimming shortened V by 8 bases and J by 4 bases, and 17 bases separated the two germline ends. Germline V gene sequence: CDR1 LNHDA, CDR2 SQIVND (reference sequence). This CDR3 has 14 residues. CDR3 in DNA: TGTGCCAGTTCCGGGACTTCTTGGGCAGAGACCCAGTACTTC. This encodes CASSGTSWAETQYF.

This chain connects TRBV6-5 to TRBJ1-1, with D possibly matching TRBD1 (5 bases). Germline loops: CDR1 MNHEY, CDR2 SVGAGI. The CDR3 covers 16 residues. V dropped 2 bases and J dropped 5 bases, with 18 bases sitting between them. The CDR3 region is CASSYVAQGVRTEAFF. CDR3 nucleotides: TGTGCCAGCAGTTACGTAGCTCAGGGAGTGAGGACTGAAGCTTTCTTT.

The rearrangement joins TRBV30 to TRBJ2-1; weak D call: TRBD1 (5 bases). The CDR3 is 14 residues long. Germline V gene sequence: CDR1 GTSNPN, CDR2 SVGIG (reference sequence). V was trimmed by 5 bases and J by 1 base, leaving 12 bases between them. This CDR3 reads CAWAQDSSYNEQFF. In DNA form, the CDR3 reads TGTGCCTGGGCACAAGACAGTTCCTACAATGAGCAGTTCTTC.

The V gene is TRBV18, the J gene TRBJ1-1, with D tentatively TRBD1 (5 bases). Germline V lookup: CDR1 KGHSH, CDR2 LQKENI. The CDR3 extends over 14 amino acids. V lost 6 bases and J lost 5, with 16 bases in between. CDR3 protein: CASSYKAGETEAFF. CDR3 bases: TGTGCCAGCTCGTACAAGGCGGGGGAAACTGAAGCTTTCTTT.

The rearrangement uses TRBV30 and TRBJ1-2; tentatively, D is TRBD1 (5 bases). The ends were cut back, 3 bases at V and 6 bases at J, with 23 bases in the middle. The CDR3 contains 16 residues. The germline CDR1 and CDR2 sequences are GTSNPN and SVGIG (reference sequence). The CDR3, as DNA: TGTGCCTGGAGCGCTTTTGGGGGGGTCTCTGTGGATGGCTACACCTTC. This translates into CAWSAFGGVSVDGYTF.

This clone showed up just once. The V gene is TRBV5-1, the J gene TRBJ2-5, with 7 bases aligning to TRBD1. Trimming took 4 bases from V and 2 from J; bases not matched to a gene: 17. CDR3 length equals 18 residues. Germline lookup yields CDR1 SGHRS and CDR2 YFSETQ. The chain's CDR3 is CASSRGQGGGPVQETQYF. The CDR3 nucleotides are TGCGCCAGCAGCCGCGGACAAGGGGGCGGCCCGGTTCAAGAGACCCAGTACTTC.

The chain joins TRBV4-2 to TRBJ2-1; 9 nucleotides line up with TRBD2. The V and J ends lost 0 bases and 2 bases, in that order; junction bases with no gene match: 14. CDR3 length: 20 residues. Germline lookup yields CDR1 LGHNA and CDR2 YNFKEQ. The CDR3 DNA sequence: TGTGCCAGCAGCCAAGATTCGCGCGGGAGGGCCTTGGTTCCCTACAATGAGCAGTTCTTC. Translated: CASSQDSRGRALVPYNEQFF.

The rearrangement uses TRBV6-4 and TRBJ2-1; the match to TRBD2 covers 7 bases. The germline V gene encodes CDR1 MRHNA and CDR2 SNTAGT. The V and J ends lost 3 bases and 9 bases, in that order; junction bases with no gene match: 5. This CDR3 contains 13 residues. The CDR3 sequence: CASSEASGGEQFF. In DNA, the CDR3 is TGTGCCAGCAGTGAGGCTAGCGGCGGTGAGCAGTTCTTC.

The CDR3 protein is CASSSRAGEPYEQYF. In nucleotides, the CDR3 is TGTGCCAGCAGTTCTCGAGCAGGAGAACCCTACGAGCAGTACTTC. The genes are TRBV7-3 and TRBJ2-7; D call uncertain. V was pared by 6 bases and J by 2 bases, with 17 bases between. This CDR3 is built from 15 residues. Germline V gives CDR1 SGHTA, CDR2 FQGTGA.

This clone appeared once. CDR3 amino acids: CASSRSSGTPPGELFF. The CDR3 DNA reads as TGTGCCAGCAGTCGATCAAGCGGGACCCCCCCCGGGGAGCTGTTTTTT. The J gene is TRBJ2-2, the V gene TRBV4-2; TRBD2 matches at 7 bases. V lost 6 bases and J lost 6; bases outside the gene matches: 13. Germline assignment: CDR1 LGHNA and CDR2 YNFKEQ. This CDR3 contains 16 residues.

This clone was observed a handful of times. The CDR3 bases are TGTGCCAGCAGTTCCCAGGGGGGTAATCAGCCCCAGCATTTT. Translated, it gives CASSSQGGNQPQHF. This chain joins TRBV6-6 and TRBJ1-5; 7 nucleotides line up with TRBD1. V lost 4 bases to trimming and J lost 4 bases; unmatched junction nucleotides: 4. CDR1 and CDR2 (germline): MNHNY, SVGAGI (reference sequence). The CDR3 loop spans 14 amino acids.

Points on this clone: Other DNA sequences within the sample encode an identical CDR3. The CDR3 DNA sequence: TGTGCCATCAGGGGAGATGGGGAGAGGTATTACGAGCAGTACTTC. Residues: CAIRGDGERYYEQYF. The rearrangement joins TRBV10-3 to TRBJ2-7; tentatively, D is TRBD2 (5 bases). The CDR3 has 15 amino acids. CDR1 and CDR2 (germline): ENHRY, SYGVKD. Trimming cost V 6 bases and J 4 bases, with 19 bases left between them.

The chain couples TRBV14 to TRBJ2-1; weak D call: TRBD2 (6 bases). This CDR3 spans 15 amino acids. Germline V CDR1 and CDR2: SGHDN, FVKESK. The ends were cut back, 5 bases at V and 7 bases at J, with 18 bases in the middle. CDR3 coding DNA: TGTGCCAGCAGCGCAGGACTCCGCGGGGAGAATGAGCAGTTCTTC. It translates to CASSAGLRGENEQFF.

The chain couples TRBV5-1 to TRBJ2-1; 13 bases agree with TRBD2. CDR1 is SGHRS and CDR2 is YFSETQ in the germline V gene. The V and J ends lost 4 bases and 1 base, in that order; junction bases with no gene match: 5. The CDR3 is 17 amino acids. The CDR3 DNA reads TGCGCCAGCAGCGACGGACTAGCGGGAGTTTCCTACAATGAGCAGTTCTTC. As protein: CASSDGLAGVSYNEQFF.